This T cell receptor beta chain was identified in a study of identifying expanded T cells in peripheral blood. Notes on the study in general: Differentially abundant clones: around 1.2 between replicates, roughly 16 at roughly 2 weeks, around 20 at four. Variance in clone template counts between approximately 2-week samples significantly increased with total template count across all healthy donors.

This CDR3 comprises 15 residues. CDR1 SGHRS and CDR2 YFSETQ come from the germline V gene. V was clipped by 5 bases and J by 3 bases, with 17 bases between them. Collection occurred without any documented infections or immune events in donors. The table came from immunoSEQ multiplex PCR; TCRdb's copy has only in-frame clones and leaves some out. The data contain about 82,000 clones, 80% to 90% of them singletons. In the case of this clone: The antigen is not known.

V is TRBV5-1 and J is TRBJ1-1; D is unresolved. The sequence came from a person aged 18-69 years in good health. The sample was blood. CDR3 DNA sequence: TGCGCCAGCAGTAGGGCGAGGCTGCGGGACACTGAAGCTTTCTTT. It yields the protein CASSRARLRDTEAFF. Full variable domain (remainder filled in from reference TRBV5-1 and TRBJ1-1): KAGVTQTPRYLIKTRGQQVTLSCSPISGHRSVSWYQQTPGQGLQFLFEYFSETQRNKGNFPGRFSGRQFSNSRSEMNVSTLELGDSALYLCASSRARLRDTEAFFGQGTRLTVV.